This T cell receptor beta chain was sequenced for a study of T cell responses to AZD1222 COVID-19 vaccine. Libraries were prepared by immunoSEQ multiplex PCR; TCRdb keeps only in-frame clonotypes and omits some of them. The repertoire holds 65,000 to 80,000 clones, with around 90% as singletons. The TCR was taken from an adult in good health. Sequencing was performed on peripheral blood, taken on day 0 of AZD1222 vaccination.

The CDR3 bases are TGTGCCAGCAGCTTTTGGGTAGCGGGAGGGCCGGAGTACAATGAGCAGTTCTTC. This gives the protein CASSFWVAGGPEYNEQFF. The rearrangement links TRBV7-3 to TRBJ2-1; 11 bases are shared with TRBD2. Germline CDR1 reads SGHTA; CDR2 reads FQGTGA. The V segment lost 3 bases and the J segment 4 bases; nucleotides outside the gene matches: 11. The CDR3 contains 18 residues.